This is a list of T cell receptor beta chains from one sample in a study of naive and memory T cell subsets. TCRdb used MiXCR to reprocess the UMI-ligation and nested PCR reads, holding one entry per CDR3 protein. Altogether 75,000 to 85,000 distinct CDR3 sequences are present, over 10% being singletons, with the ten largest covering approximately 0.94%. The sample was central memory CD4+ T cells from blood. These TCRs come from a human donor in good health. Each CDR3 is given with its conserved first and last residue. The order of the fields is clone size, V gene, CDR3 length, J gene, D gene, CDR3 DNA, CDR3 protein. A D gene is named only where the DNA matches it firmly. Some rows mark clone size as missing; the rest say once, few, many or name a class of expanded clone.

clone_size: NA
v_call: TRBV5-1
cdr3_length: 13
j_call: TRBJ2-7
d_call: NA
cdr3_nt: TGCGCCAGCAGCTTTACGAGCTCCTACGAGCAGTACTTC
cdr3_aa: CASSFTSSYEQYF

clone_size: few
v_call: TRBV20-1
cdr3_length: 13
j_call: TRBJ2-7
d_call: TRBD1
cdr3_nt: TGCAGTACTATGACAGGGGATACCTACGAGCAGTACTTC
cdr3_aa: CSTMTGDTYEQYF

clone_size: NA
v_call: TRBV5-4
cdr3_length: 15
j_call: TRBJ1-2
d_call: TRBD1
cdr3_nt: TGTGCCAGCAGCCCAAGGACAGGGGCCGACTATGGCTACACCTTC
cdr3_aa: CASSPRTGADYGYTF

clone_size: many
v_call: TRBV11-1
cdr3_length: 16
j_call: TRBJ2-3
d_call: TRBD1
cdr3_nt: TGTGCCAGCAGCGCCGAGCAGGACAGGTACACAGATACGCAGTATTTT
cdr3_aa: CASSAEQDRYTDTQYF

clone_size: few
v_call: TRBV12-3/TRBV12-4
cdr3_length: 15
j_call: TRBJ2-7
d_call: NA
cdr3_nt: TGTGCCAGCAGTTTAGAACGGGAGCCGACCTACGAGCAGTACTTC
cdr3_aa: CASSLEREPTYEQYF

clone_size: NA
v_call: TRBV10-3
cdr3_length: 12
j_call: TRBJ2-7
d_call: NA
cdr3_nt: TGTGCCATCAGTGCCCAAGCCTACGAGCAGTACTTC
cdr3_aa: CAISAQAYEQYF

clone_size: many
v_call: TRBV16
cdr3_length: 14
j_call: TRBJ2-7
d_call: TRBD1
cdr3_nt: TGTGCCAGCAGCCTCCTGGCAGGGGGCTACGAGCAGTACTTC
cdr3_aa: CASSLLAGGYEQYF

clone_size: few
v_call: TRBV20-1
cdr3_length: 16
j_call: TRBJ1-5
d_call: TRBD1
cdr3_nt: TGCAGTGCTACTGGACAGGGGAGCTCAAATCATCAGCCCCAGCATTTT
cdr3_aa: CSATGQGSSNHQPQHF

clone_size: few
v_call: TRBV7-6
cdr3_length: 13
j_call: TRBJ2-7
d_call: NA
cdr3_nt: TGTGCCAGCAGCACAACGATGGGCAACGAGCAGTACTTC
cdr3_aa: CASSTTMGNEQYF

clone_size: few
v_call: TRBV11-2
cdr3_length: 13
j_call: TRBJ2-3
d_call: NA
cdr3_nt: TGTGCCAGCAGCTCCCGCGCCACAGATACGCAGTATTTT
cdr3_aa: CASSSRATDTQYF

clone_size: NA
v_call: TRBV13
cdr3_length: 14
j_call: TRBJ2-5
d_call: NA
cdr3_nt: TGTGCCAGCAACTCGAATGGACGGGGAGAGACCCAGTACTTC
cdr3_aa: CASNSNGRGETQYF

clone_size: few
v_call: TRBV7-2
cdr3_length: 15
j_call: TRBJ2-7
d_call: TRBD1
cdr3_nt: TGTGCCAGCAGCTTAGCGGGACAGGGGTCCTACGAGCAGTACTTC
cdr3_aa: CASSLAGQGSYEQYF

clone_size: many
v_call: TRBV6-1
cdr3_length: 14
j_call: TRBJ2-7
d_call: NA
cdr3_nt: TGTGCCAGCAGTATCCGGGACGGAGACTACGAGCAGTACTTC
cdr3_aa: CASSIRDGDYEQYF

clone_size: NA
v_call: TRBV29-1
cdr3_length: 14
j_call: TRBJ1-2
d_call: NA
cdr3_nt: TGCAGCGCCAAAGGTGGCAGGGTGAGCTATGGCTACACCTTC
cdr3_aa: CSAKGGRVSYGYTF

clone_size: few
v_call: TRBV5-5
cdr3_length: 12
j_call: TRBJ1-5
d_call: NA
cdr3_nt: TGTGCCAGCAGCTCCGGGTTCTGGCCCCAGCATTTT
cdr3_aa: CASSSGFWPQHF

clone_size: NA
v_call: TRBV7-2
cdr3_length: 16
j_call: TRBJ2-1
d_call: NA
cdr3_nt: TGTGCCAGCAGCTTAAACCCGCAGAAACGCTACAATGAGCAGTTCTTC
cdr3_aa: CASSLNPQKRYNEQFF

clone_size: NA
v_call: TRBV6-2/TRBV6-3
cdr3_length: 15
j_call: TRBJ2-1
d_call: TRBD2
cdr3_nt: TGTGCCAGCAGTTGGGGACTAGCTCTAGGAAATGAGCAGTTCTTC
cdr3_aa: CASSWGLALGNEQFF

clone_size: NA
v_call: TRBV18
cdr3_length: 15
j_call: TRBJ1-1
d_call: NA
cdr3_nt: TGTGCCAGCTCACCAGGTAGGGGACGGAACACTGAAGCTTTCTTT
cdr3_aa: CASSPGRGRNTEAFF

clone_size: few
v_call: TRBV29-1
cdr3_length: 14
j_call: TRBJ2-3
d_call: TRBD1
cdr3_nt: TGCAGCGTTGAAAAGGGACAGGGCACAGATACGCAGTATTTT
cdr3_aa: CSVEKGQGTDTQYF

clone_size: few
v_call: TRBV11-2
cdr3_length: 15
j_call: TRBJ2-2
d_call: NA
cdr3_nt: TGTGCCAGCAGCAGGCGACAGGGAGGCACCGGGGAGCTGTTTTTT
cdr3_aa: CASSRRQGGTGELFF

clone_size: few
v_call: TRBV6-5
cdr3_length: 14
j_call: TRBJ1-3
d_call: NA
cdr3_nt: TGTGCCAGCAGCCCCAGGTTCTCTGGAAACACCATATATTTT
cdr3_aa: CASSPRFSGNTIYF

clone_size: NA
v_call: TRBV7-8
cdr3_length: 17
j_call: TRBJ2-1
d_call: TRBD2
cdr3_nt: TGTGCCAGCAGCTTATCTACGACTAGCGGGAGCCCGAATGAGCAGTTCTTC
cdr3_aa: CASSLSTTSGSPNEQFF

clone_size: NA
v_call: TRBV6-6
cdr3_length: 15
j_call: TRBJ2-7
d_call: TRBD1
cdr3_nt: TGTGCCAGCAGTCGTGGACAGGGGCAGCCCTACGAGCAGTACTTC
cdr3_aa: CASSRGQGQPYEQYF

clone_size: once
v_call: TRBV5-6
cdr3_length: 15
j_call: TRBJ2-5
d_call: NA
cdr3_nt: TGTGCCAGCAGCCCCGGGTACACGGCTCAAGAGACCCAGTACTTC
cdr3_aa: CASSPGYTAQETQYF

clone_size: many
v_call: TRBV18
cdr3_length: 19
j_call: TRBJ2-7
d_call: NA
cdr3_nt: TGTGCCAGCTCACAAACTAGAGTAGGGCGGACAGCCAACTCCTACGAGCAGTACTTC
cdr3_aa: CASSQTRVGRTANSYEQYF

clone_size: few
v_call: TRBV20-1
cdr3_length: 16
j_call: TRBJ2-3
d_call: TRBD1
cdr3_nt: TGCAGTGCTAACAACCCGGGACAGGGGGCCACAGATACGCAGTATTTT
cdr3_aa: CSANNPGQGATDTQYF

clone_size: NA
v_call: TRBV7-2
cdr3_length: 13
j_call: TRBJ1-5
d_call: NA
cdr3_nt: TGTGCCAGCAGCTTAGACGCGGCCCAGCCCCAGCATTTT
cdr3_aa: CASSLDAAQPQHF

clone_size: once
v_call: TRBV27
cdr3_length: 14
j_call: TRBJ2-7
d_call: TRBD2
cdr3_nt: TGTGCCAGCAGTTTAGGCGGGAGGGCGAACGAGCAGTACTTC
cdr3_aa: CASSLGGRANEQYF

clone_size: many
v_call: TRBV7-3
cdr3_length: 17
j_call: TRBJ2-5
d_call: TRBD1
cdr3_nt: TGTGCCAGCAGGTCATGGACTGGACAGGGGATGTATGAGACCCAGTACTTC
cdr3_aa: CASRSWTGQGMYETQYF

clone_size: NA
v_call: TRBV14
cdr3_length: 13
j_call: TRBJ1-5
d_call: NA
cdr3_nt: TGTGCCAGCAGTCAAGACAGGCATCAGCCCCAGCATTTT
cdr3_aa: CASSQDRHQPQHF

clone_size: few
v_call: TRBV29-1
cdr3_length: 13
j_call: TRBJ2-2
d_call: NA
cdr3_nt: TGCAGCGTTCAAGGGCCGAACACCGGGGAGCTGTTTTTT
cdr3_aa: CSVQGPNTGELFF

clone_size: NA
v_call: TRBV11-2
cdr3_length: 16
j_call: TRBJ2-5
d_call: NA
cdr3_nt: TGTGCCAGCAGCTTATCTCCCTACAGGGTGGAAGAGACCCAGTACTTC
cdr3_aa: CASSLSPYRVEETQYF

clone_size: many
v_call: TRBV12-3/TRBV12-4
cdr3_length: 12
j_call: TRBJ2-2
d_call: NA
cdr3_nt: TGTGCCAGCAGTTTAGAGGCCGGGGAGCTGTTTTTT
cdr3_aa: CASSLEAGELFF

clone_size: NA
v_call: TRBV27
cdr3_length: 14
j_call: TRBJ2-7
d_call: NA
cdr3_nt: TGTGCCAGCAGTTTATCGGGGCGGACCTACGAGCAGTACTTC
cdr3_aa: CASSLSGRTYEQYF

clone_size: NA
v_call: TRBV28
cdr3_length: 17
j_call: TRBJ1-6
d_call: TRBD1
cdr3_nt: TGTGCCAGCAGTTCCGGGGACAGCGGTCTTTATAATTCACCCCTCCACTTT
cdr3_aa: CASSSGDSGLYNSPLHF

clone_size: NA
v_call: TRBV19
cdr3_length: 14
j_call: TRBJ2-2
d_call: TRBD2
cdr3_nt: TGTGCCACCGGACTAGCGGCCTACACCGGGGAGCTGTTTTTT
cdr3_aa: CATGLAAYTGELFF

clone_size: few
v_call: TRBV4-1
cdr3_length: 16
j_call: TRBJ2-1
d_call: TRBD2
cdr3_nt: TGCGCCAGCAGCCGCGGCCCTAGCGGGAATCCTGGTGAGCAGTTCTTC
cdr3_aa: CASSRGPSGNPGEQFF

clone_size: many
v_call: TRBV7-2
cdr3_length: 14
j_call: TRBJ1-5
d_call: TRBD1
cdr3_nt: TGTGCCAGCAGGCAGGGACAGGGCAATCAGCCCCAGCATTTT
cdr3_aa: CASRQGQGNQPQHF

clone_size: many
v_call: TRBV30
cdr3_length: 15
j_call: TRBJ2-4
d_call: TRBD1
cdr3_nt: TGTGCCTGGAGTCTTAAGACAGGGACCAAAAACATTCAGTACTTC
cdr3_aa: CAWSLKTGTKNIQYF

clone_size: NA
v_call: TRBV7-7
cdr3_length: 14
j_call: TRBJ2-2
d_call: NA
cdr3_nt: TGTGCCAGCAGCTTATGGGGTAGTACCGGGGAGCTGTTTTTT
cdr3_aa: CASSLWGSTGELFF

clone_size: few
v_call: TRBV7-9
cdr3_length: 16
j_call: TRBJ2-3
d_call: NA
cdr3_nt: TGTGCCAGCAGCTTATCGAGACTAGAAGGCACAGATACGCAGTATTTT
cdr3_aa: CASSLSRLEGTDTQYF

clone_size: many
v_call: TRBV15
cdr3_length: 14
j_call: TRBJ2-1
d_call: NA
cdr3_nt: TGTGCCACCAAGGGGGCGGGAACACACGGTGAGCAGTTCTTC
cdr3_aa: CATKGAGTHGEQFF

clone_size: NA
v_call: TRBV12-3/TRBV12-4
cdr3_length: 14
j_call: TRBJ2-5
d_call: NA
cdr3_nt: TGTGCCAGCAGCCGACACCAGGCTAAAGAGACCCAGTACTTC
cdr3_aa: CASSRHQAKETQYF

clone_size: few
v_call: TRBV7-9
cdr3_length: 17
j_call: TRBJ1-2
d_call: TRBD1
cdr3_nt: TGTGCCAGCAGCCGCTACGGGACAGGGGCCCTTTTTAATGGCTACACCTTC
cdr3_aa: CASSRYGTGALFNGYTF

clone_size: many
v_call: TRBV10-3
cdr3_length: 13
j_call: TRBJ1-1
d_call: NA
cdr3_nt: TGTGCCATCGTGGGTGCGACTGGGACTGAAGCTTTCTTT
cdr3_aa: CAIVGATGTEAFF

clone_size: NA
v_call: TRBV27
cdr3_length: 13
j_call: TRBJ1-6
d_call: NA
cdr3_nt: TGTGCCAGCAGTTTGACGAGTGATTCACCCCTCCACTTT
cdr3_aa: CASSLTSDSPLHF

clone_size: NA
v_call: TRBV18
cdr3_length: 16
j_call: TRBJ1-2
d_call: NA
cdr3_nt: TGTGCCAGCTCACCCACCGACAGGTCAGCGGGGAAGGGCTACACCTTC
cdr3_aa: CASSPTDRSAGKGYTF

clone_size: few
v_call: TRBV30
cdr3_length: 16
j_call: TRBJ1-5
d_call: NA
cdr3_nt: TGTGCCTGGAGTATCCCCCTCGGGATAGGCAATCAGCCCCAGCATTTT
cdr3_aa: CAWSIPLGIGNQPQHF

clone_size: few
v_call: TRBV10-3
cdr3_length: 14
j_call: TRBJ2-6
d_call: NA
cdr3_nt: TGTGCCATCAATTCAGGGTGTGGGGCCAACGTCCTGACTTTC
cdr3_aa: CAINSGCGANVLTF

clone_size: many
v_call: TRBV27
cdr3_length: 14
j_call: TRBJ1-5
d_call: TRBD1
cdr3_nt: TGTGCCAGCAGTTTTCAGGGGGCAGGCCAGCCCCAGCATTTT
cdr3_aa: CASSFQGAGQPQHF

clone_size: NA
v_call: TRBV4-3
cdr3_length: 16
j_call: TRBJ2-6
d_call: NA
cdr3_nt: TGCGCCAGCAGCCAAGATTCCTACTCTGGGGCCAACGTCCTGACTTTC
cdr3_aa: CASSQDSYSGANVLTF

clone_size: NA
v_call: TRBV7-2
cdr3_length: 14
j_call: TRBJ1-1
d_call: NA
cdr3_nt: TGTGCCAGCAGCCTATCCTCGACTTGGGCTGAAGCTTTCTTT
cdr3_aa: CASSLSSTWAEAFF

clone_size: NA
v_call: TRBV10-3
cdr3_length: 14
j_call: TRBJ2-3
d_call: TRBD2
cdr3_nt: TGTGCCATCATGAAGCGGGAATTCACAGATACGCAGTATTTT
cdr3_aa: CAIMKREFTDTQYF

clone_size: NA
v_call: TRBV3-1
cdr3_length: 13
j_call: TRBJ2-3
d_call: NA
cdr3_nt: TGTGCCAGCAGCGGCGGGGGCACAGATACGCAGTATTTT
cdr3_aa: CASSGGGTDTQYF

clone_size: many
v_call: TRBV6-2/TRBV6-3
cdr3_length: 15
j_call: TRBJ1-5
d_call: NA
cdr3_nt: TGTGCCAGCAGTTACTTAACCAATCGTAACGAGCCCCAGCATTTT
cdr3_aa: CASSYLTNRNEPQHF

clone_size: few
v_call: TRBV4-2
cdr3_length: 15
j_call: TRBJ2-5
d_call: TRBD2
cdr3_nt: TGTGCCAGCAGCTCCCGACTAGCGGGAGAGGAGACCCAGTACTTC
cdr3_aa: CASSSRLAGEETQYF

clone_size: many
v_call: TRBV7-3
cdr3_length: 15
j_call: TRBJ2-1
d_call: TRBD1
cdr3_nt: TGTGCCAGCAGCTCAGGGGGCCCGGCGGTGAATGAGCAGTTCTTC
cdr3_aa: CASSSGGPAVNEQFF

clone_size: few
v_call: TRBV18
cdr3_length: 14
j_call: TRBJ2-3
d_call: NA
cdr3_nt: TGTGCCAGCTCATCGGACTACCCCACAGATACGCAGTATTTT
cdr3_aa: CASSSDYPTDTQYF

clone_size: few
v_call: TRBV29-1
cdr3_length: 11
j_call: TRBJ2-5
d_call: TRBD2
cdr3_nt: TGCAACGGGGGGACCCAAGAGACCCAGTACTTC
cdr3_aa: CNGGTQETQYF